The next 24 T cell receptor beta chains were all read from a single sample in a study of T cells in localized non-small cell lung cancer. The method was immunoSEQ multiplex PCR; TCRdb's version includes in-frame clones alone and lacks a portion of them. Seen here are approximately 80,000 clones, around 81% observed once, and the top ten hold about a tenth. This sample comprised peripheral blood, obtained before any cancer treatment. The source is a female donor aged 60 or older with stage I lung adenocarcinoma.

V gene TRBV7-2 combines with J gene TRBJ2-5, with 10 bases aligning to TRBD2. Looked up from germline, CDR1 is SGHTA and CDR2 is FQGNSA. The trim removed 2 bases at V and 4 bases at J, leaving 4 bases unmatched. This CDR3 contains 15 residues. In DNA, the CDR3 is TGTGCCAGCAGCTTACAGCGGGGGGGCGGAGAGACCCAGTACTTC. Translating it yields CASSLQRGGGETQYF.

About this clone: An end of the junction differs from the germline gene, which may be a read error. The chain is built from TRBV7-7 and TRBJ2-3, with TRBD2 matching 13 bases. There are 21 residues in the CDR3. Looked up from germline, CDR1 is SSHAT and CDR2 is FNYEAQ (reference sequence). The CDR3 here is CASSFSPPTSGRVLSTDTQYF. The CDR3 DNA is TGTGCTAGCAGCTTTTCCCCTCCTACTAGCGGGAGGGTTCTTAGCACAGATACGCAGTATTTT. Using reference TRBV7-7 and TRBJ2-3 for the parts outside the CDR3, the full variable domain is GAGVSQSPRYKVTKRGQDVTLRCDPISSHATLYWYQQALGQGPEFLTYFNYEAQPDKSGLPSDRFSAERPEGSISTLTIQRTEQRDSAMYRCASSFSPPTSGRVLSTDTQYFGPGTRLTVL.

The rearrangement uses TRBV30 and TRBJ1-4; D ambiguous. V gave up 5 bases and J gave up 5 bases, with 21 bases separating them. The CDR3 totals 16 residues. The V gene's germline CDR1 is GTSNPN and CDR2 SVGIG (reference sequence). In nucleotides, the CDR3 is TGTGCCTGGGGTGCCAAAAAACCGGGAGGGAATGAAAAACTGTTTTTT. It specifies CAWGAKKPGGNEKLFF. The whole variable domain, remainder taken from reference TRBV30 and TRBJ1-4, is SQTIHQWPATLVQPVGSPLSLECTVEGTSNPNLYWYRQAAGRGLQLLFYSVGIGQISSEVPQNLSASRPQDRQFILSSKKLLLSDSGFYLCAWGAKKPGGNEKLFFGSGTQLSVL.

The chain has TRBV7-9 and TRBJ1-4; 7 nucleotides agree with TRBD1. V gave up 7 bases and J gave up 5 bases; unmatched junction bases: 4. The CDR3 length is 13 residues. Germline CDR1 reads SEHNR; CDR2 reads FQNEAQ (reference sequence). DNA of the CDR3: TGTGCCAGCAATCGACAGGGAAATGAAAAACTGTTTTTT. Protein sequence: CASNRQGNEKLFF.

The CDR3 here is CASRGIRAYNSPLHF. CDR3 sequence (DNA): TGTGCCAGCAGGGGGATCAGGGCTTATAATTCACCCCTCCACTTT. This chain uses TRBV6-5 with TRBJ1-6; possibly TRBD1 for D (5 bases). The germline V gene has CDR1 MNHEY and CDR2 SVGAGI. The CDR3 length is 15 residues. Trimming shortened V by 6 bases and J by 4 bases, and 13 bases separated the two germline ends.

The chain is built from TRBV6-1 and TRBJ2-1; 8 bases map to TRBD1. The CDR3 is 15 amino acids. Germline V gene lookup returns CDR1 MNHNS and CDR2 SASEGT. V was pared by 6 bases and J by 4 bases, with 8 bases of the junction left unmatched. The CDR3 spells CASRVPGGAYNEQFF. The DNA for the CDR3 is TGTGCCAGCAGAGTACCAGGGGGCGCGTACAATGAGCAGTTCTTC.

The chain links TRBV11-2 to TRBJ2-3; perhaps TRBD1 as D (6 bases). Per the germline V gene, CDR1 is SGHAT and CDR2 is FQNNGV. V lost 0 bases and J 4 bases, leaving 8 bases between the germline ends. The CDR3 has 14 residues. The CDR3 region is CASSLDRGPDTQYF. The CDR3 region has the DNA TGTGCCAGCAGCTTAGACAGGGGACCAGATACGCAGTATTTT.

This chain connects TRBV25-1 to TRBJ2-7; D is unclear. Germline assignment: CDR1 MGHDK and CDR2 SYGVNS. V was clipped by 10 bases and J by 2 bases, with 21 bases between them. The CDR3 totals 15 residues. The CDR3 DNA sequence: TGTGCCACCTTGAGTGCAGGTTGGCCTCCCTACGAGCAGTACTTC. This translates into CATLSAGWPPYEQYF.

This chain connects TRBV18 to TRBJ2-2; D remains ambiguous. CDR1 KGHSH and CDR2 LQKENI come from the germline V gene. The CDR3 totals 14 residues. Trimming took 6 bases from V and 7 from J, leaving 15 bases between them. CDR3 residues: CASSSVQSHGELFF. The DNA of the CDR3 is TGTGCCAGCTCGTCAGTGCAGTCGCACGGGGAGCTGTTTTTT.

This clone appeared a single time. The genes are TRBV10-3 and TRBJ2-7; D is uncertain. This CDR3 is built from 14 residues. CDR1 and CDR2 from the germline V gene are ENHRY and SYGVKD. V shed 3 bases and J shed 2 bases, with 11 bases lying between them. Here the CDR3 reads CAISEVTSPYEQYF. For the CDR3, the DNA is TGTGCCATCAGTGAAGTCACAAGCCCCTACGAGCAGTACTTC.

DNA for the CDR3: TGTGCCAGCAGTTCCGGGGTACGCCACGAGCAGTACTTC. Translation: CASSSGVRHEQYF. This rearrangement joins TRBV6-5 to TRBJ2-7; tentative D call: TRBD2 (5 bases). Germline V gives CDR1 MNHEY, CDR2 SVGAGI. Between the trimmed V and J ends, which lost 4 bases and 5 bases, there was a span of 12 bases. CDR3 length: 13 residues.

The V and J genes are TRBV27 and TRBJ1-3; D uncertain. Germline CDR1 MNHEY, CDR2 SMNVEV (reference sequence). This CDR3 is 16 amino acids long. Trimming cost V 4 bases and J 0 bases, with 13 bases left between them. CDR3 region: CASSSASLNSGNTIYF. CDR3 DNA sequence: TGTGCCAGCAGTTCTGCCAGCCTGAACTCTGGAAACACCATATATTTT.

The chain carries TRBV28 and TRBJ2-1; 10 bases fit TRBD2. In germline, CDR1 is MDHEN, CDR2 SYDVKM. V lost 3 bases and J lost 5; bases outside the gene matches: 4. The CDR3 has 15 amino acids. This CDR3 reads CASSLASGGDNEQFF. The DNA of the CDR3 is TGTGCCAGCAGTTTGGCTAGCGGGGGAGACAATGAGCAGTTCTTC.

The V and J genes are TRBV4-1 and TRBJ2-7, with unresolved D. CDR3 size: 17 residues. Trimming left V 0 bases short and J 0 bases short, with 15 bases between. Germline CDR1 reads MGHRA; CDR2 reads YSYEKL. The CDR3 here is CASSQDVDSSDSYEQYF. In DNA, the CDR3 is TGCGCCAGCAGCCAAGATGTTGATTCAAGCGACTCCTACGAGCAGTACTTC.

This rearrangement joins TRBV11-3 to TRBJ2-1, with 7 bases lining up with TRBD2. The CDR3 length is 15 residues. With 2 bases clipped from V and 7 bases from J, the junction kept 8 bases outside the gene matches. Germline assignment: CDR1 SGHNT and CDR2 YENEEA. Written as DNA, the CDR3 is TGTGCCAGCAGCTTACGGTCTACGGGAGGTAATGAGCAGTTCTTC. Its protein product is CASSLRSTGGNEQFF.

The V gene is TRBV5-6, the J gene TRBJ1-2, with D possibly TRBD1 on 5 matching bases. V was trimmed by 1 base and J by 5 bases, leaving 15 bases between them. The CDR3 consists of 15 residues. The germline CDR1 and CDR2 sequences are SGHDT and YYEEEE. The CDR3 here is CASSLFGGDFYGYTF. CDR3 in DNA: TGTGCCAGCAGCTTGTTCGGGGGGGATTTTTATGGCTACACCTTC.

This sequence joins TRBV29-1 and TRBJ1-5; tentatively, D is TRBD1 (6 bases). Germline CDR1 is SQVTM and CDR2 is ANQGSEA. The ends were cut back, 3 bases at V and 4 bases at J, with 13 bases in the middle. This CDR3 is 14 amino acids long. In nucleotides, the CDR3 is TGCAGCGTTGACAGCGGACAGAAAAATCAGCCCCAGCATTTT. This encodes CSVDSGQKNQPQHF.

The genes are TRBV11-3 and TRBJ2-7; 8 nucleotides match TRBD2. CDR3 size: 12 residues. The V segment lost 5 bases and the J segment 5 bases; nucleotides outside the gene matches: 2. CDR1 is SGHNT and CDR2 is YENEEA in the germline V gene. CDR3 amino acids: CASSPGGDEQYF. The CDR3 DNA sequence: TGTGCCAGCAGCCCGGGAGGGGACGAGCAGTACTTC.

Ten or more counts support this clone. The V and J genes are TRBV27 and TRBJ1-1; no clear D. Germline loops: CDR1 MNHEY, CDR2 SMNVEV (reference sequence). This CDR3 spans 13 amino acids. V shed 4 bases and J shed 2 bases, with 8 bases lying between them. The CDR3 DNA follows: TGTGCCAGCAGTTACGTAGAAAACACTGAAGCTTTCTTT. Its protein product is CASSYVENTEAFF.

J is TRBJ1-6 and V is TRBV29-1; 12 bases fit TRBD1. Germline trimming cut 5 bases from V and 5 bases from J; bases unmatched to any gene: 13. Germline CDR1 reads SQVTM; CDR2 reads ANQGSEA. This CDR3 is 18 amino acids long. For the CDR3, the DNA is TGCAGCGTTCGAACGGGACAGGGGGCCATTTTTGATAATTCACCCCTCCACTTT. Translated: CSVRTGQGAIFDNSPLHF.

J is TRBJ2-1 and V is TRBV29-1; D is possibly TRBD1 or TRBD2 (7 bases each). This CDR3 has 15 amino acids. Germline V gives CDR1 SQVTM, CDR2 ANQGSEA. Between the trimmed V and J ends, which lost 8 bases and 6 bases, there was a span of 23 bases. DNA of the CDR3: TGCAGCTCTACTGATAGAACCAGGGGGGGCAATGAGCAGTTCTTC. Encoded protein: CSSTDRTRGGNEQFF.

V usage is TRBV9 and J usage is TRBJ2-5, with D perhaps TRBD1 (6 bases). Trimming left V 0 bases short and J 4 bases short, with 7 bases between. The CDR3 consists of 13 residues. Germline assignment: CDR1 SGDLS and CDR2 YYNGEE. CDR3 sequence: CASSVAGAETQYF. The CDR3 DNA reads as TGTGCCAGCAGCGTAGCAGGGGCAGAGACCCAGTACTTC. The whole variable domain, filled in from reference TRBV9 and TRBJ2-5, reads DSGVTQTPKHLITATGQRVTLRCSPRSGDLSVYWYQQSLDQGLQFLIQYYNGEERAKGNILERFSAQQFPDLHSELNLSSLELGDSALYFCASSVAGAETQYFGPGTRLLVL.

This clone has a handful of counts. The chain carries TRBV19 and TRBJ2-2; 8 bases fit TRBD2. CDR3 length: 17 amino acids. The germline gives CDR1 LNHDA, CDR2 SQIVND (reference sequence). V was pared by 0 bases and J by 5 bases, with 8 bases of the junction left unmatched. For the CDR3, the DNA is TGTGCCAGTAGTATAGATCGGGGGGGACGACCAACCGGGGAGCTGTTTTTT. This sequence encodes CASSIDRGGRPTGELFF. Combining the CDR3 with reference TRBV19 and TRBJ2-2 gives the whole variable domain DGGITQSPKYLFRKEGQNVTLSCEQNLNHDAMYWYRQDPGQGLRLIYYSQIVNDFQKGDIAEGYSVSREKKESFPLTVTSAQKNPTAFYLCASSIDRGGRPTGELFFGEGSRLTVL.

The V call is TRBV30, the J call TRBJ2-7, with 8 positions matching TRBD1. There are 11 residues in the CDR3. Germline CDR1 is GTSNPN and CDR2 is SVGIG (reference sequence). V lost 5 bases to trimming and J lost 12 bases; unmatched junction nucleotides: 9. The CDR3 DNA reads as TGTGCCTGGGAGACGGACAGGGTGGCGTACTTC. This sequence encodes CAWETDRVAYF.